The 15 T cell receptor beta chains below come from one sample, sequenced in a study of blood T cell repertoires in COVID-19. TCRdb's copy holds only in-frame clones and misses some; the assay was immunoSEQ multiplex PCR. The top ten clones hold less than 1% of a sample with more than 80,000 clones, 71% of them seen once. The material sequenced was peripheral blood. The receptors here all came from a human donor with acute or convalescent COVID-19. The donor label of this sample is uncertain.

The chain employs TRBV7-8 and TRBJ2-6; TRBD1 matches at 7 bases. V trimming: 4 bases; J trimming: 4 bases; junction bases outside the gene matches: 7. The CDR3 has 16 amino acids. Per germline, CDR1 SGHVS and CDR2 FQNEAQ. CDR3 coding DNA: TGTGCCAGCAGCTATACAGGGGTCTGGGGGGCCAACGTCCTGACTTTC. It is translated as CASSYTGVWGANVLTF.

J is TRBJ2-5 and V is TRBV5-1; 12 nucleotides line up with TRBD1. CDR3 length: 14 residues. J was trimmed by 7 bases and V by 4 bases; bases with no gene match: 5. CDR1 and CDR2 (germline): SGHRS, YFSETQ. In nucleotides, the CDR3 is TGCGCCAGCAGCATGGGACAGGGGGCGGTGACCCAGTACTTC. This translates into CASSMGQGAVTQYF.

The DNA for the CDR3 is TGTGCCAGCAGTTTATTTTCGTGGGGCAGACAACTACTGAACACTGAAGCTTTCTTT. Residues: CASSLFSWGRQLLNTEAFF. The rearrangement uses TRBV27 and TRBJ1-1; tentative D call: TRBD1 (5 bases). The length of the CDR3 is 19 residues. Deletions cut 1 base from V and 0 bases from J, with 21 bases between. The germline V gene has CDR1 MNHEY and CDR2 SMNVEV (reference sequence).

This clone showed up just once. A single base separates this from a much larger clone, so it may be a read error. The chain has TRBV19 and TRBJ2-7; 8 bases align to TRBD1. The V segment lost 6 bases and the J segment 2 bases; nucleotides outside the gene matches: 3. The CDR3 is 13 residues long. The germline V gene has CDR1 LNHDA and CDR2 SQIVND (reference sequence). The CDR3: CASRGTGAYEQYF. The CDR3 nucleotides are TGTGCCAGTAGGGGGACAGGAGCCTACGAGCAGTACTTC.

V and J are TRBV3-1 (or the pseudogene TRBV3-2) and TRBJ1-2; the D is unclear. From germline, CDR1 is LGHDT and CDR2 YNNKEL (reference sequence). V was clipped by 4 bases and J by 4 bases, with 13 bases between them. CDR3 length equals 14 residues. This CDR3 is CASSPPLGRYGYTF. CDR3 bases: TGTGCCAGCAGCCCTCCGCTAGGTCGCTATGGCTACACCTTC.

The rearrangement joins TRBV28 to TRBJ1-2, with a tentative D call TRBD1 (5 bases). V was cut by 7 bases and J by 7 bases, with 13 bases left in between. The germline V gene has CDR1 MDHEN and CDR2 SYDVKM. The CDR3 runs 12 residues. The CDR3 loop is CASTPNQGGYTF. The CDR3 region has the DNA TGTGCCAGCACCCCAAACCAGGGTGGCTACACCTTC.

V is TRBV27 and J is TRBJ2-3; D remains ambiguous. Between the trimmed V and J ends, which lost 2 bases and 4 bases, there was a span of 10 bases. The CDR3 is made up of 14 amino acids. The germline gives CDR1 MNHEY, CDR2 SMNVEV (reference sequence). The CDR3 spells CASSLQTAADTQYF. The CDR3 DNA reads as TGTGCCAGCAGTTTACAGACGGCGGCAGATACGCAGTATTTT.

The chain recombines TRBV9 with TRBJ1-3; possibly TRBD1 for D (6 bases). The CDR3 length is 15 residues. Germline V gene data show CDR1 as SGDLS and CDR2 as YYNGEE. Trimming removed 3 bases from V and 0 bases from J, with 10 bases in between. The CDR3 spells CASSADSTSGNTIYF. For the CDR3, the DNA is TGTGCCAGCAGCGCGGACAGCACCTCTGGAAACACCATATATTTT.

The chain uses TRBV13 and TRBJ2-3; perhaps TRBD2 as D (6 bases). This CDR3 region has 14 residues. Trimming stripped 5 bases from V and 6 bases from J, with 15 bases between. CDR1 is PRHDT, CDR2 FYEKMQ, per germline (reference sequence). The CDR3 loop reads CASSRLEGLDTQYF. In DNA, the CDR3 is TGTGCCAGCAGCCGCCTGGAGGGGCTGGATACGCAGTATTTT.

This clone was counted a few times. The rearrangement uses TRBV5-6 and TRBJ1-2, with TRBD1 matching 12 bases. CDR3 length equals 16 residues. The V segment lost 5 bases and the J segment 5 bases; nucleotides outside the gene matches: 10. The germline V gene has CDR1 SGHDT and CDR2 YYEEEE. CDR3: CASRATGTGGKYGYTF. The CDR3 DNA reads as TGTGCCAGCAGGGCAACCGGGACAGGGGGCAAATATGGCTACACCTTC.

The chain couples TRBV25-1 to TRBJ2-5, with a possible D match to TRBD2 (5 bases). The CDR3 runs to 15 residues. Germline V gene lookup returns CDR1 MGHDK and CDR2 SYGVNS. With 4 bases removed from V and 2 bases from J, the gap between germline ends came to 14 bases. CDR3 DNA: TGTGCCAGCAGTGCAGTGGGAGCGAAACAAGAGACCCAGTACTTC. This gives the protein CASSAVGAKQETQYF. The full variable domain, its missing parts supplied by reference TRBV25-1 and TRBJ2-5, is EADIYQTPRYLVIGTGKKITLECSQTMGHDKMYWYQQDPGMELHLIHYSYGVNSTEKGDLSSESTVSRIRTEHFPLTLESARPSHTSQYLCASSAVGAKQETQYFGPGTRLLVL.

The table lists this clone with a count of one. The chain's CDR3 is CASHQEERGYTF. The CDR3, as DNA: TGTGCCAGCCATCAAGAGGAAAGAGGCTACACCTTC. The J gene is TRBJ1-2, the V gene TRBV6-4; D is uncertain. CDR1 is MRHNA and CDR2 is SNTAGT in the germline V gene. V lost 8 bases and J lost 8, with 15 bases in between. There are 12 residues in the CDR3.

The genes are TRBV18 and TRBJ1-1; tentatively, D is TRBD1 (5 bases). This CDR3 contains 14 residues. V was trimmed by 6 bases and J by 0 bases, leaving 11 bases between them. Germline V lookup: CDR1 KGHSH, CDR2 LQKENI. CDR3 residues: CASSRQNMNTEAFF. As DNA, the CDR3 is TGTGCCAGCTCCCGACAGAACATGAACACTGAAGCTTTCTTT. Combining the CDR3 with reference TRBV18 and TRBJ1-1 gives the whole variable domain NAGVMQNPRHLVRRRGQEARLRCSPMKGHSHVYWYRQLPEEGLKFMVYLQKENIIDESGMPKERFSAEFPKEGPSILRIQQVVRGDSAAYFCASSRQNMNTEAFFGQGTRLTVV.

The V gene is TRBV19, the J gene TRBJ1-4; possible D gene TRBD1, 5 bases. The length of the CDR3 is 14 residues. V gave up 7 bases and J gave up 5 bases, with 14 bases separating them. Germline-derived CDR1 and CDR2 are LNHDA and SQIVND (reference sequence). CDR3: CASTIQASNEKLFF. The CDR3 DNA is TGTGCCAGTACAATACAGGCATCAAATGAAAAACTGTTTTTT.

J is TRBJ2-2 and V is TRBV7-3, with D uncertain. V was pared by 5 bases and J by 7 bases, with 11 bases between. CDR3 length equals 13 residues. Germline CDR1 and CDR2: SGHTA and FQGTGA. Here the CDR3 reads CASSKSSNGELFF. The CDR3, as DNA: TGTGCCAGCAGCAAGTCGTCTAACGGGGAGCTGTTTTTT.